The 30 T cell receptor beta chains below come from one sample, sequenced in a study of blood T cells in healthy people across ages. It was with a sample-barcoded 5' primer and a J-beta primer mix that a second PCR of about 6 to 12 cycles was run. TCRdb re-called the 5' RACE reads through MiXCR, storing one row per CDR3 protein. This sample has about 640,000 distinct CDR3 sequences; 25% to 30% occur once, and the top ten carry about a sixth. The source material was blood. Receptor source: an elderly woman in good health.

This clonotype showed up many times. CDR3 sequence (DNA): TGTGCCATCAGAGACTCCAGGAATCCCTACGAGCAGTACTTC. It yields the protein CAIRDSRNPYEQYF. The chain recombines TRBV10-3 with TRBJ2-7, with D unresolved. The CDR3 sequence is 14 residues long. The V and J ends lost 6 bases and 2 bases respectively, with 14 bases between them. Germline V gene lookup returns CDR1 ENHRY and CDR2 SYGVKD.

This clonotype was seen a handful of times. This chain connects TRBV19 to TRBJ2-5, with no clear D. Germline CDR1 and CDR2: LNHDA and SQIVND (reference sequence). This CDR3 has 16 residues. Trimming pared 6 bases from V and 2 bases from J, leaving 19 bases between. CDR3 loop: CASSHLGPGNQETQYF. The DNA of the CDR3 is TGTGCCAGTAGCCACTTAGGGCCCGGTAATCAAGAGACCCAGTACTTC.

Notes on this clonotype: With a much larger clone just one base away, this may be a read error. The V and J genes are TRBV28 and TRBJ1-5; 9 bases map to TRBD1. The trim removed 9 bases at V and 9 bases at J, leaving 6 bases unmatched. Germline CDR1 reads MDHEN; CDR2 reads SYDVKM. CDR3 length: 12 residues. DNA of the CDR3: TGTGCCAGTAGACAGGGGGTTCGGCCCCAGCATTTT. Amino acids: CASRQGVRPQHF.

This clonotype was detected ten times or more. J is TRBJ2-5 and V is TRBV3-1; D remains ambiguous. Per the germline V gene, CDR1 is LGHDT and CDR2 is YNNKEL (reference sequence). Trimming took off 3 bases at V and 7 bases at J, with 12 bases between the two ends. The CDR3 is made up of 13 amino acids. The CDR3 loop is CASSQTSLSTQYF. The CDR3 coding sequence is TGTGCCAGCAGCCAGACGTCTCTGTCGACCCAGTACTTC.

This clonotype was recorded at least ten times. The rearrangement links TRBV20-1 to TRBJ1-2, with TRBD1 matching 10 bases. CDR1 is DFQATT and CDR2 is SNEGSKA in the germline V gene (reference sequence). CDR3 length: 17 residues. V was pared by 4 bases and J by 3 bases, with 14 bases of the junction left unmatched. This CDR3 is CSATGRGKGTGDYGYTF. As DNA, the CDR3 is TGCAGTGCTACTGGGCGCGGTAAAGGGACAGGGGACTATGGCTACACCTTC.

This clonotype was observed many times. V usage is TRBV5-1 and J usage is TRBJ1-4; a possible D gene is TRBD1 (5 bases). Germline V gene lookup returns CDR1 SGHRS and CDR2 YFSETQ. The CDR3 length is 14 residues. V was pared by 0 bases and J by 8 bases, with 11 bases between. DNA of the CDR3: TGCGCCAGCAGCTTGGACGCAGGGACGGAAAAACTGTTTTTT. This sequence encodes CASSLDAGTEKLFF.

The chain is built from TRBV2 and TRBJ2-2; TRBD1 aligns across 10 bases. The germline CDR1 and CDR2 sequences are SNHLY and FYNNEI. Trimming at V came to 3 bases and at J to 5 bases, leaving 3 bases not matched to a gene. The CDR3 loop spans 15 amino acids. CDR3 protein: CASSEGQGPTGELFF. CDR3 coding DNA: TGTGCCAGCAGTGAGGGACAGGGGCCTACCGGGGAGCTGTTTTTT.

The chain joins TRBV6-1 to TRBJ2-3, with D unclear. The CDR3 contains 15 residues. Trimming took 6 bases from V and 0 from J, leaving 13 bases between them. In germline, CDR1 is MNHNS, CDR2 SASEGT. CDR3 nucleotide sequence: TGTGCCAGCAGACCGACGGTTATCAGCACAGATACGCAGTATTTT. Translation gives CASRPTVISTDTQYF.

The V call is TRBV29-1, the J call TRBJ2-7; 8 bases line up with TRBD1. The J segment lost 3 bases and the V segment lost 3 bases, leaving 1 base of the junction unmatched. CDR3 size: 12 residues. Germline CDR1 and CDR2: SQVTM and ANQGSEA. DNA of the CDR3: TGCAGCGTTGAGACAGGGGACTACGAGCAGTACTTC. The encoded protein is CSVETGDYEQYF.

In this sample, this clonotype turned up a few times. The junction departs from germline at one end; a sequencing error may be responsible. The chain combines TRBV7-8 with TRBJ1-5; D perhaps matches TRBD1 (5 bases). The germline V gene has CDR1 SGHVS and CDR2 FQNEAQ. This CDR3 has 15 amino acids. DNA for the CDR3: TGTGCCAGCAGCCTTGGTCACAGGAGCACTCAGCCCCAGCATTTT. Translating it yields CASSLGHRSTQPQHF.

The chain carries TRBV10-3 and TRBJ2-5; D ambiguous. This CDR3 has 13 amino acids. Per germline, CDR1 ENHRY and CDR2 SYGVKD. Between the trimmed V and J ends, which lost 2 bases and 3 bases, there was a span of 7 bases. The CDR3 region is CAISEPREETQYF. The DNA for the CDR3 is TGTGCCATCAGTGAGCCCCGCGAAGAGACCCAGTACTTC.

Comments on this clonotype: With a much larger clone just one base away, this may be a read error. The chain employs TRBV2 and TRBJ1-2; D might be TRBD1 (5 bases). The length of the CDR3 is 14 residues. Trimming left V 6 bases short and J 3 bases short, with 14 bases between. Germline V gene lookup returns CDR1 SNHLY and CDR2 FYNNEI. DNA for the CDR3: TGTGCCAGCAGGGATAGGGGCCCGGACTATGGCTACACCTTC. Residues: CASRDRGPDYGYTF.

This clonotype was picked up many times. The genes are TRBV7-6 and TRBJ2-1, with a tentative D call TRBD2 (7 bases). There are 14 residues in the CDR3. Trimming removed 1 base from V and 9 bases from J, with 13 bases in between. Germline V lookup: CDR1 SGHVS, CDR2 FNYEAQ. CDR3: CASSLVGGAGEQFF. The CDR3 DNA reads TGTGCCAGCAGCTTAGTGGGGGGGGCCGGTGAGCAGTTCTTC. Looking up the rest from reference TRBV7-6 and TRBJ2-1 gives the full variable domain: GAGVSQSPRYKVTKRGQDVALRCDPISGHVSLYWYRQALGQGPEFLTYFNYEAQQDKSGLPNDRFSAERPEGSISTLTIQRTEQRDSAMYRCASSLVGGAGEQFFGPGTRLTVL.

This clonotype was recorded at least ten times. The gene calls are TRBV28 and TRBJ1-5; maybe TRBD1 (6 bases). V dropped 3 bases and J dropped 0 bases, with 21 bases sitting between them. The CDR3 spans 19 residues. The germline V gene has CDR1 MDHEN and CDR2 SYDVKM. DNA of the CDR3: TGTGCCAGCAGTTTGCCGCCACGGGACACTCCTTATAGCAATCAGCCCCAGCATTTT. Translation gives CASSLPPRDTPYSNQPQHF.

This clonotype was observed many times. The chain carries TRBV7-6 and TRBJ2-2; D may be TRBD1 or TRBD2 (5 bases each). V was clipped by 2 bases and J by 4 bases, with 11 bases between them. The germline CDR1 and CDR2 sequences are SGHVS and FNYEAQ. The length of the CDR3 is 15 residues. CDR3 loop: CASSLFGAGTGELFF. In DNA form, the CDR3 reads TGTGCCAGCAGCTTATTTGGGGCGGGCACCGGGGAGCTGTTTTTT.

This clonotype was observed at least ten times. The CDR3 loop is CATSRGTGGWTEAFF. CDR3 coding DNA: TGTGCCACCAGCAGAGGGACAGGGGGGTGGACTGAAGCTTTCTTT. This chain links TRBV15 with TRBJ1-1; the match to TRBD1 covers 10 bases. Looked up from germline, CDR1 is LNHNV and CDR2 is YYDKDF (reference sequence). V dropped 1 base and J dropped 5; count of bases not matched to a gene: 4. The CDR3 extends over 15 amino acids.

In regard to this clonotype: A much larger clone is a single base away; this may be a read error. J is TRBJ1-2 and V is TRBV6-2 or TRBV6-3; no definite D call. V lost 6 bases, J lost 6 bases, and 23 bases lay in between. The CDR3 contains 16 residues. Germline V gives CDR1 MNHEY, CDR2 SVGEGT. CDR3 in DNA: TGTGCCAGCAGGCAGAGTTTCTCGGGGATCACCCATGGCTACACCTTC. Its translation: CASRQSFSGITHGYTF.

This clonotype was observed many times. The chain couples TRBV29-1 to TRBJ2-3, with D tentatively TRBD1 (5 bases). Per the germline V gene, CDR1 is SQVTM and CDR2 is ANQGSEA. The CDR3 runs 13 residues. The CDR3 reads CIAGPSSTDTQYF. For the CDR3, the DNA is TGCATTGCAGGGCCTTCTAGCACAGATACGCAGTATTTT.

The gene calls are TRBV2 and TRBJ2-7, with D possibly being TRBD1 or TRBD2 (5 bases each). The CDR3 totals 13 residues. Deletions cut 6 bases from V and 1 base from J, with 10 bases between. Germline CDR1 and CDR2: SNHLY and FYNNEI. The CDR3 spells CASRPGPSYEQYF. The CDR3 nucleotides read TGTGCCAGCAGACCGGGACCATCCTACGAGCAGTACTTC.

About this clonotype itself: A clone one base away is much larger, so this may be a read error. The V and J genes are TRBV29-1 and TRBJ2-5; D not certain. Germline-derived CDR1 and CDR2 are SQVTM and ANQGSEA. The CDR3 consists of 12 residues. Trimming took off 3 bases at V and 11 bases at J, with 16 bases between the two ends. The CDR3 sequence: CSVDRQAGEQYF. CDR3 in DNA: TGCAGCGTTGATCGGCAGGCCGGTGAGCAGTACTTC.

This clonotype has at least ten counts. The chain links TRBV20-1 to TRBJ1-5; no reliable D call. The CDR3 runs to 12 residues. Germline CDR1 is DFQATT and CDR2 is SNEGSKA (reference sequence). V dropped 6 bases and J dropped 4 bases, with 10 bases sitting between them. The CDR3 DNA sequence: TGCAGTGCCACACAAGGGAATCAGCCCCAGCATTTT. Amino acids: CSATQGNQPQHF.

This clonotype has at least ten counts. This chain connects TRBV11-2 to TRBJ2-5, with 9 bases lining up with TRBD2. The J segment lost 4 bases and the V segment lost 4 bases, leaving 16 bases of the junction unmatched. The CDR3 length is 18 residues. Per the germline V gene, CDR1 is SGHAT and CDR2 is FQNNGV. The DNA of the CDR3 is TGTGCCAGCAGCTCGGAAGCCCCGGGACTAGCACCCCGAGAGACCCAGTACTTC. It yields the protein CASSSEAPGLAPRETQYF. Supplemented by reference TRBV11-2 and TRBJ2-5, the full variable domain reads EAGVAQSPRYKIIEKRQSVAFWCNPISGHATLYWYQQILGQGPKLLIQFQNNGVVDDSQLPKDRFSAERLKGVDSTLKIQPAKLEDSAVYLCASSSEAPGLAPRETQYFGPGTRLLVL.

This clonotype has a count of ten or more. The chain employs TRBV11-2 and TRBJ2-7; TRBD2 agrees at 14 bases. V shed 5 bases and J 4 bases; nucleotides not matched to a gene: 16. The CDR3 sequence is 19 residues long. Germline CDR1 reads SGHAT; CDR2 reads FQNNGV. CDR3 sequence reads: CASSPTTSGGASLLYEQYF. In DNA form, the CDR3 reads TGTGCCAGCAGCCCGACGACTAGCGGGGGGGCCTCATTACTTTACGAGCAGTACTTC.

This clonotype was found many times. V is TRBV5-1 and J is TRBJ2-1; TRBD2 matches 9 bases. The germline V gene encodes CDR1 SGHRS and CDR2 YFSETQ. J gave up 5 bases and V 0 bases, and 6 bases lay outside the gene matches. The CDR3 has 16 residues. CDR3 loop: CASSLVGGGGNNEQFF. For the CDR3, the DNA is TGCGCCAGCAGCTTGGTTGGCGGGGGGGGGAACAATGAGCAGTTCTTC.

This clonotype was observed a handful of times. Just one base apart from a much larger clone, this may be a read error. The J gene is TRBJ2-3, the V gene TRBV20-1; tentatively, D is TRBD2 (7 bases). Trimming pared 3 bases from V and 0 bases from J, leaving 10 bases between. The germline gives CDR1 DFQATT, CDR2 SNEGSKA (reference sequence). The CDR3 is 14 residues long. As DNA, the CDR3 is TGCAGTGCTAGTTGGGGGGGCAGCACAGATACGCAGTATTTT. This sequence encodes CSASWGGSTDTQYF.

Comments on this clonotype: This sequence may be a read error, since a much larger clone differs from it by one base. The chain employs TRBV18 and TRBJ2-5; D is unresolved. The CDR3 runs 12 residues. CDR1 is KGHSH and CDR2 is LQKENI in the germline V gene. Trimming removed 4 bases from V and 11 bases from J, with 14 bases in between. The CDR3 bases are TGTGCCAGCTCACGGCGGAACAATGAGCAGTACTTC. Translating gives CASSRRNNEQYF.

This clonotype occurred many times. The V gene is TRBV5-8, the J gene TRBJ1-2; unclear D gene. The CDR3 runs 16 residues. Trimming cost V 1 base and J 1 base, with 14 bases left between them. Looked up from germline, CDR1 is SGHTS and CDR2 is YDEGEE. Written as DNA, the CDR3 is TGTGCCAGCAGCTTGCCGTGGAGGCCTAATAACTATGGCTACACCTTC. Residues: CASSLPWRPNNYGYTF.

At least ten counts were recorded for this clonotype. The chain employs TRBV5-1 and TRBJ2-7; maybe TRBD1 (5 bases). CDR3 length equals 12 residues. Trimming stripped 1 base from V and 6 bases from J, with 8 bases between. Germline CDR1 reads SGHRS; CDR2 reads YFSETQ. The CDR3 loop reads CASSLTDIEQYF. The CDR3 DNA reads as TGCGCCAGCAGCTTGACGGACATCGAGCAGTACTTC.

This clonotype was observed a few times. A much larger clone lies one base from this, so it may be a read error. The CDR3 bases are TGTGCCAGCAGCGGGGCGGTTAGCGGGGGAGATACGCAGTATTTT. Amino acid sequence: CASSGAVSGGDTQYF. The V call is TRBV7-3, the J call TRBJ2-3; 9 bases fit TRBD2. V was pared by 5 bases and J by 5 bases, with 8 bases of the junction left unmatched. The CDR3 extends over 15 amino acids. The germline gives CDR1 SGHTA, CDR2 FQGTGA.

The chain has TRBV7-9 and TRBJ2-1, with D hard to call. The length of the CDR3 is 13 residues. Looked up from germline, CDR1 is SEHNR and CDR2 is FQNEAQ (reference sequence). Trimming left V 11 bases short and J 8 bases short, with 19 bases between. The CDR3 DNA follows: TGTGCCTCCACAACGGGTAGTTCCGATGAGCAGTTCTTC. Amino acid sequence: CASTTGSSDEQFF. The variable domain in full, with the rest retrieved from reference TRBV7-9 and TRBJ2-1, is DTGVSQNPRHKITKRGQNVTFRCDPISEHNRLYWYRQTLGQGPEFLTYFQNEAQLEKSRLLSDRFSAERPKGSFSTLEIQRTEQGDSAMYLCASTTGSSDEQFFGPGTRLTVL.